This T cell receptor (beta chain) originates from a study of long-term antiretroviral therapy in people with HIV. About the research overall: Earliest sampling preceded the 2015 immediate-ART recommendation by about a decade.

V was shortened by 1 base and J by 0 bases, with 9 bases between the two germline ends. This CDR3 has 15 residues. In germline, CDR1 is SEHNR, CDR2 FQNEAQ (reference sequence). With survey level as its setting, the immunoSEQ assay was v3.0. Generated by immunoSEQ multiplex PCR, the TCRdb table keeps only in-frame clones and is missing some. The repertoire holds about 20,000 clones, with 60% to 85% as singletons. Material: unsorted PBMCs, obtained 2.9 years after starting antiretroviral therapy. The chain recombines TRBV7-9 with TRBJ1-1; D is perhaps TRBD1 (5 bases). The TCR originated in a woman in her twenties or thirties with HIV. CDR3 in amino acids: CASSLVAGMNTEAFF. The CDR3 nucleotides read TGTGCCAGCAGCTTAGTCGCAGGGATGAACACTGAAGCTTTCTTT.